The rows below give T cell receptor beta chains drawn from one sample of a study of shared clonotypes between healthy human individuals. Produced via immunoSEQ multiplex PCR; TCRdb's table is partial and in-frame only. The sample has about 480,000 clones, nearly 80% seen once; the top ten hold around an eighth. The sequenced material came from PBMCs. Receptors were obtained from a middle-aged woman in good health. Some clones in this sample may be carry-over from other donors' samples. The CDR3 runs from the conserved cysteine through the conserved F or W. D genes are given only for firm matches. Rows may omit the clone size; those that give it use once, few, many or a size class.

cdr3_nt cdr3_aa j_call v_call d_call clone_size
TGCGCCAGCAGCAAGGGACTAGCGGGAGTAGAGACCCAGTACTTC CASSKGLAGVETQYF TRBJ2-5 TRBV5-1 TRBD2 .
TGCGCCAGCAGAGCGGACAGGGGGCTCTATGGCTACACCTTC CASRADRGLYGYTF TRBJ1-2 TRBV5-1 TRBD1 .
TGTGCCAGCAGAATAGCGGGAGGGCCGGCCGGGGAGCTGTTTTTT CASRIAGGPAGELFF TRBJ2-2 TRBV5-4 TRBD2 .
TGTGCCAGCAAATCTGGGGGCGCGGGCACTGAAGCTTTCTTT CASKSGGAGTEAFF TRBJ1-1 TRBV28 . .
TGTGCCATCAGTGAGACGACTAGCGGGAGTGGCGAGCAGTACTTC CAISETTSGSGEQYF TRBJ2-7 TRBV10-3 TRBD2 .
TGTGCCATCGCGAGAGGAATCGATGAGCAGTTCTTC CAIARGIDEQFF TRBJ2-1 TRBV10-3 . .
TGCGCCAGCAGCCAAGATATCGCAGGGGTAGGTGGCTACACCTTC CASSQDIAGVGGYTF TRBJ1-2 TRBV4-3 . .
TGTGCCAGCAGAGGGGGGGAGAATGAAAAACTGTTTTTT CASRGGENEKLFF TRBJ1-4 TRBV5-6 . .
TGTGCCAGCAGCTTAGCAGGCGGATCATCTGGGGCCAACGTCCTGACTTTC CASSLAGGSSGANVLTF TRBJ2-6 TRBV11-2 . few
TGTGCCACCAGCGACAGGGGCTTGGGAAACACTGAAGCTTTCTTT CATSDRGLGNTEAFF TRBJ1-1 TRBV15 TRBD1 .
TGTGCCAGTAGTACCGGGACAGGTAACACTGAAGCTTTCTTT CASSTGTGNTEAFF TRBJ1-1 TRBV19 TRBD1 few